This record covers a single TCR beta chain. Its antigen is unidentified. This sample stems from a study of OX40 agonist ivuxolimab in advanced cancers. Whole-study context: Ivuxolimab is a fully human IgG2 antibody that activates OX40 (CD134). Enrolled patients in dose escalation had cancers that were hepatocellular carcinoma, melanoma, renal cell or head and neck cancer. Ivuxolimab doses were 0.01, 0.1, 0.3, 1.5, 3 or 10 mg/kg every 2 weeks.

Produced via immunoSEQ multiplex PCR; TCRdb's table is partial and in-frame only. The table has 30,000 to 40,000 clones, around 80% seen once. Study findings and constraints: Both blood CD4+ and CD8+ T cells showed clonal growth by week 6 at 0.1 to 3.0 mg/kg.

Germline-derived CDR1 and CDR2 are LGHNA and YSLEER. Trimming took 5 bases from V and 2 from J; bases not matched to a gene: 10. CDR3 length equals 16 residues. The chain joins TRBV4-3 to TRBJ2-7, with TRBD2 identical over 9 bases. The sample was CD4+ or CD8+ T cells sorted from blood, taken in a trial of the OX40 agonist ivuxolimab. The receptor's source is an adult with an advanced solid tumor such as melanoma, head and neck, liver or kidney cancer. CDR3 loop: CASSDRGVAGAYEQYF. Written as DNA, the CDR3 is TGCGCCAGCAGCGACCGGGGAGTAGCGGGGGCCTACGAGCAGTACTTC.